This T cell receptor (beta chain) was sequenced for a study of shared clonotypes between healthy human individuals. Clones were sequenced by immunoSEQ multiplex PCR, and TCRdb holds only the in-frame ones, with some missing. Among approximately 530,000 clones listed, 90% to 96% were seen once. The CDR3 extends over 14 amino acids. V lost 0 bases and J lost 2, with 9 bases in between. The germline gives CDR1 SGHRS, CDR2 YFSETQ. The clonotype comes from a young woman in good health. The sample was naive CD4+ T cells sorted from blood. Subset meaning: CD45RA+ positively selected. The chain carries TRBV5-1 and TRBJ2-7; D might be TRBD1 (5 bases). CDR3 residues: CASSLAGFPYEQYF. The CDR3 coding sequence is TGCGCCAGCAGCTTGGCAGGGTTCCCCTACGAGCAGTACTTC.